Below are 13 T cell receptor beta chains sequenced from a single sample in a study of beta chain features in type 1 diabetes. Since all of the isolated RNA was reverse transcribed, expressed TCRB transcripts were what got sequenced. Sequenced by immunoSEQ multiplex PCR; TCRdb stores in-frame clones only, minus some. This table holds roughly 300,000 clones, roughly 15% found once. The sample was central memory CD4+ T cells from blood. Receptor source: a young man in good health.

This clone was found a few times. V and J are TRBV5-6 and TRBJ2-2; no definite D call. This CDR3 is built from 16 residues. The V gene lost 3 bases and the J gene lost 0 bases, with 12 bases spanning the gap. The germline V gene has CDR1 SGHDT and CDR2 YYEEEE. The CDR3 here is CASSSWGSANTGELFF. DNA of the CDR3: TGTGCCAGCAGCTCATGGGGATCCGCGAACACCGGGGAGCTGTTTTTT. Together with reference TRBV5-6 and TRBJ2-2, the CDR3 gives the full variable domain: DAGVTQSPTHLIKTRGQQVTLRCSPKSGHDTVSWYQQALGQGPQFIFQYYEEEERQRGNFPDRFSGHQFPNYSSELNVNALLLGDSALYLCASSSWGSANTGELFFGEGSRLTVL.

This clone showed up just once. The chain uses TRBV25-1 and TRBJ2-7; 7 positions agree with TRBD1. Losses at the gene ends were 9 bases for V and 4 bases for J; bases not matched to a gene: 9. Germline V gives CDR1 MGHDK, CDR2 SYGVNS. The CDR3 is 13 amino acids. CDR3 in DNA: TGTGCCAGGTTTGGGCAGGGGGAATACGAGCAGTACGTC. Its translation: CARFGQGEYEQYV.

The sample holds a few counts of this clone. The gene calls are TRBV27 and TRBJ2-7, with D perhaps assigned TRBD1 or TRBD2 (5 bases each). CDR1 is MNHEY, CDR2 SMNVEV, per germline (reference sequence). The CDR3 sequence is 13 residues long. Trimming cost V 3 bases and J 7 bases, with 13 bases left between them. The CDR3 reads CASSLGPVGEQYV. As DNA, the CDR3 is TGTGCCAGCAGTTTGGGACCTGTTGGAGAGCAGTACGTC.

The chain is built from TRBV11-3 and TRBJ1-2; tentatively, D is TRBD1 (6 bases). Looked up from germline, CDR1 is SGHNT and CDR2 is YENEEA. CDR3 size: 14 residues. Between the trimmed V and J ends, which lost 5 bases and 7 bases, there was a span of 17 bases. The DNA of the CDR3 is TGTGCCAGCAGCCCACCTAGTATAGGGGGTGGCTACACCTTC. It encodes CASSPPSIGGGYTF.

This clone occurred a few times. V is TRBV5-1 and J is TRBJ1-4; a weak D match, TRBD1 (5 bases). Germline V gives CDR1 SGHRS, CDR2 YFSETQ. This CDR3 has 14 residues. V was pared by 5 bases and J by 8 bases, with 16 bases between. Written as DNA, the CDR3 is TGCGCCAGCAGGGGAGTGGGGCCCGCGGAAAAACTGTTTTTT. Residues: CASRGVGPAEKLFF.

This clone showed up just a few times. V gene TRBV7-8 combines with J gene TRBJ1-4; no clear D. The V end was cut by 2 bases, the J end by 3 bases, with 19 bases between. Germline V gene sequence: CDR1 SGHVS, CDR2 FQNEAQ. This CDR3 region has 18 residues. The chain's CDR3 is CASSLKPPGGRANEKLFF. CDR3 nucleotides: TGTGCCAGCAGCTTAAAGCCCCCAGGCGGTAGGGCTAATGAAAAACTGTTTTTT.

This clone was found a few times. V is TRBV7-9 and J is TRBJ2-1, with 9 bases lining up with TRBD2. The CDR3 is made up of 14 amino acids. In germline, CDR1 is SEHNR, CDR2 FQNEAQ (reference sequence). Trimming at V came to 1 base and at J to 6 bases, leaving 1 base not matched to a gene. CDR3 in DNA: TGTGCCAGCAGCTTAGGACTAGCGGTCAATGAGCAGTTCTTC. Protein sequence: CASSLGLAVNEQFF.

This clone was seen at least ten times. The chain recombines TRBV19 with TRBJ1-4; D remains unclear. The CDR3 is 12 residues long. The germline V gene encodes CDR1 LNHDA and CDR2 SQIVND (reference sequence). Trimming took 2 bases from V and 6 from J, leaving 4 bases between them. DNA for the CDR3: TGTGCCAGTAGTATACGGCATGAAAAACTGTTTTTT. Translated, it gives CASSIRHEKLFF. Full variable domain (missing parts from reference TRBV19 and TRBJ1-4): DGGITQSPKYLFRKEGQNVTLSCEQNLNHDAMYWYRQDPGQGLRLIYYSQIVNDFQKGDIAEGYSVSREKKESFPLTVTSAQKNPTAFYLCASSIRHEKLFFGSGTQLSVL.

This clone appeared many times. This chain uses TRBV9 with TRBJ2-7; 15 bases are a match to TRBD2. The CDR3 sequence is 16 residues long. J was trimmed by 6 bases and V by 3 bases; bases with no gene match: 7. CDR1 SGDLS and CDR2 YYNGEE come from the germline V gene. The CDR3 DNA follows: TGTGCCAGCAGCGGAGGACTAGCGGGGGGGCCGGTCGAGCAGTACTTC. Translated: CASSGGLAGGPVEQYF.

The chain employs TRBV6-1 and TRBJ2-2; TRBD1 aligns across 10 bases. The germline gives CDR1 MNHNS, CDR2 SASEGT. V gave up 6 bases and J gave up 8 bases; unmatched junction bases: 9. This CDR3 spans 15 amino acids. CDR3 region: CASRTGTGVPGELFF. The CDR3 DNA is TGTGCCAGCAGAACCGGGACAGGGGTACCGGGGGAGCTGTTTTTT.

The chain carries TRBV7-7 and TRBJ1-1, with TRBD1 matching over 7 bases. Losses at the gene ends were 5 bases for V and 6 bases for J; bases not matched to a gene: 6. Germline V CDR1 and CDR2: SSHAT, FNYEAQ (reference sequence). The CDR3 extends over 13 amino acids. The CDR3, as DNA: TGTGCCAGCAGCCTCGACAGGGACTCTGAAGCTTTCTTT. It specifies CASSLDRDSEAFF. Using reference TRBV7-7 and TRBJ1-1 for the parts outside the CDR3, the full variable domain is GAGVSQSPRYKVTKRGQDVTLRCDPISSHATLYWYQQALGQGPEFLTYFNYEAQPDKSGLPSDRFSAERPEGSISTLTIQRTEQRDSAMYRCASSLDRDSEAFFGQGTRLTVV.

This clone was counted ten times or more. This sequence joins TRBV7-9 and TRBJ2-2, with 9 bases aligning to TRBD2. The CDR3 contains 17 residues. V dropped 1 base and J dropped 4; count of bases not matched to a gene: 7. In germline, CDR1 is SEHNR, CDR2 FQNEAQ (reference sequence). This CDR3 is CASSLGINSGSTGELFF. CDR3 bases: TGTGCCAGCAGCTTAGGGATCAATAGCGGGAGCACCGGGGAGCTGTTTTTT.

At least ten counts were recorded for this clone. The rearrangement uses TRBV7-7 and TRBJ2-4; TRBD1 is a possible D gene (5 bases). Germline CDR1 reads SSHAT; CDR2 reads FNYEAQ (reference sequence). The CDR3 has 17 residues. V was cut by 5 bases and J by 8 bases, with 25 bases left in between. The CDR3 spells CASSLNIGVSSRDIQYF. CDR3 bases: TGTGCCAGCAGCCTAAACATAGGAGTGTCATCCAGGGACATTCAGTACTTC.